The rows below give T cell receptor beta chains drawn from one sample of a study of circulating CD8 cells and anti-PD-1 response in melanoma. TCRdb processed the reads anew with MiXCR; each CDR3 protein has one entry. The sample yields over 900 distinct CDR3 sequences, around 6.1% seen once. Sequences were derived from CD8+ T cells from PBMCs, sampled at baseline or after one month of anti-PD-1 therapy (not recorded which). The receptors shown here come from a human donor with melanoma. Both conserved end residues are part of each CDR3. A D gene is named only where the DNA matches it firmly. Size values are once, few and many counts, or a class for expanded clones, and some rows have none.

V gene	J gene	D gene	clone size	CDR3 DNA	CDR3 protein
TRBV19	TRBJ1-5	-	large	TGTGCCACCCAGAGGGTGGGCGATCAGCCCCAGCATTTT	CATQRVGDQPQHF
TRBV7-2	TRBJ1-2	TRBD1	medium-sized	TGTGCCAGCAGCCGAGGACAGGGGGCTGGCTATGGCTACACCTTC	CASSRGQGAGYGYTF
TRBV5-5	TRBJ1-1	-	-	TGTGCCAGCAACGTAAGGAGGGGGAAAGGCACTGAAGCTTTCTTT	CASNVRRGKGTEAFF
TRBV27	TRBJ1-2	TRBD1	medium-sized	TGTGCCAGCAGTTCCCGACAGGGAAACTATGGCTACACCTTC	CASSSRQGNYGYTF
TRBV9	TRBJ2-5	-	large	TGTGCCAGCAGCTCGACAGGAGCCACCCAAGAGACCCAGTACTTC	CASSSTGATQETQYF
TRBV21-1	TRBJ2-7	-	large	TGTGCCAGCAGCGAAGACAGTTCGCAGTACTTC	CASSEDSSQYF
TRBV12-3/TRBV12-4	TRBJ2-2	-	medium-sized	TGTGCCAGCAGTTTTCGTGTCGGGGAGCTGTTTTTT	CASSFRVGELFF
TRBV29-1	TRBJ1-1	-	large	TGCAGCGTTGAGGGCACTGAAGCTTTCTTT	CSVEGTEAFF
TRBV12-3/TRBV12-4	TRBJ2-5	-	-	TGTGCCAGCAGTTCTGAGATGGAAGAAGAGACCCAGTACTTC	CASSSEMEEETQYF
TRBV29-1	TRBJ1-2	-	medium-sized	TGCAGCGTTGAAGATCGAACTAAGATCGGCCGTCTTGCTGAGTATGGCTACACCTTC	CSVEDRTKIGRLAEYGYTF
TRBV5-4	TRBJ2-7	-	medium-sized	TGTGCCAGATTTGGACAGTCCTACGAGCAGTACTTC	CARFGQSYEQYF
TRBV2	TRBJ2-5	TRBD2	medium-sized	TGTGCCAGCAGGCTAGCGGGGACTCAAGAGACCCAGTACTTC	CASRLAGTQETQYF
TRBV28	TRBJ2-3	-	few	TGTGCCAGCACCCAGCCGCCATGGGGGTCTAGCACAGATACGCAGTATTTT	CASTQPPWGSSTDTQYF
TRBV9	TRBJ2-5	TRBD2	large	TGTGCCAGCAACAAGCGGGGGGAGTACCAAGAGACCCAGTACTTC	CASNKRGEYQETQYF
TRBV7-3	TRBJ2-3	-	large	TGTGCCAGCAGCTTAACATCCGGGGGACTCACAGATACGCAGTATTTT	CASSLTSGGLTDTQYF
TRBV4-1	TRBJ2-1	TRBD2	medium-sized	TGCGCCAGCAGCCAAAGTCAATGGGGGACTAGCGAGCCGAGCTCCTACAATGAGCAGTTCTTC	CASSQSQWGTSEPSSYNEQFF
TRBV19	TRBJ2-7	-	few	TGTGCCAGTAGTATCGACCCAGGGGACGAGCAGTACTTC	CASSIDPGDEQYF
TRBV7-9	TRBJ2-7	-	medium-sized	TGTGCCAGCAGCCCCTCCTCCTACCCCAACGAGCAGTACTTC	CASSPSSYPNEQYF
TRBV28	TRBJ2-7	TRBD2	medium-sized	TGTGCCAGCAGCGCCATACCGGGACTAGCGGGAAATCCCTCCTACGAGCAGTACTTC	CASSAIPGLAGNPSYEQYF
TRBV29-1	TRBJ2-7	-	large	TGCAGCGTTATCGGGACAAAACCGTCCTACGAGCAGTACTTC	CSVIGTKPSYEQYF
TRBV3-1	TRBJ2-1	-	large	TGTGCCAGCAGCCGGACTGGGACTGAGCAGTTCTTC	CASSRTGTEQFF
TRBV28	TRBJ2-2	-	medium-sized	TGTGCCAGCAGCCCAGGGGTCACCAACACCGGGGAGCTGTTTTTT	CASSPGVTNTGELFF
TRBV19	TRBJ2-1	-	medium-sized	TGTGCCAGTAGTATCGATCACAATGAGCAGTTCTTC	CASSIDHNEQFF
TRBV28	TRBJ2-2	-	medium-sized	TGTGCCAGCAGTTCGGACACGAACACCGGGGAGCTGTTTTTT	CASSSDTNTGELFF
TRBV27	TRBJ1-5	-	medium-sized	TGTGCCAGCAGTTCGCAGGATTCCAGCAATCAGCCCCAGCATTTT	CASSSQDSSNQPQHF
TRBV4-1	TRBJ2-2	TRBD1	medium-sized	TGCGCCAGCAGCCAAGAAGGGGGACAGGGGATCGGCGGGGAGCTGTTTTTT	CASSQEGGQGIGGELFF
TRBV28	TRBJ2-1	-	medium-sized	TGTGCCAGCAGTTTAGTCCGGGAGAATGAGCAGTTCTTC	CASSLVRENEQFF
TRBV19	TRBJ2-7	-	medium-sized	TGTGCCAGTAGTATAGATCACGGGAGTGGCGAGCAGTACTTC	CASSIDHGSGEQYF
TRBV23-1	TRBJ2-2	TRBD1	large	TGCGCCAGCAGTCACTCGGGACAGTTTGACACCGGGGAGCTGTTTTTT	CASSHSGQFDTGELFF
TRBV28	TRBJ2-3	TRBD2	medium-sized	TGTGCCAGCACCAAACTATCTAGCGGGCTAGCGGATACGCAGTATTTT	CASTKLSSGLADTQYF
TRBV2	TRBJ1-2	-	large	TGTGCCAGCAGACTCTCAGCGACAGTAACTAACTATGGCTACACCTTC	CASRLSATVTNYGYTF
TRBV2	TRBJ2-5	TRBD2	large	TGTGCCAGCAGTCCAGCGGGGTCCCAAGAGACCCAGTACTTC	CASSPAGSQETQYF
TRBV7-3	TRBJ2-2	-	medium-sized	TGTGCCAGCAGCTCCTCACTAGCTTCCGGGGAGCTGTTTTTT	CASSSSLASGELFF
TRBV29-1	TRBJ2-5	-	-	TGCAGCGTTGACGCGGGTAGCTGGGCGACCCAGTACTTC	CSVDAGSWATQYF
TRBV5-5	TRBJ2-7	-	large	TGTGCCAGCAGCTTGTGGGGACTCGTCTCCTACGAGCAGTACTTC	CASSLWGLVSYEQYF
TRBV14	TRBJ1-2	-	medium-sized	TGTGCCAGCAGCCAGGGACGGAACTATGGCTACACCTTC	CASSQGRNYGYTF
TRBV27	TRBJ1-5	-	large	TGTGCCAGCAGTTTTCGGGACGGCAATCAGCCCCAGCATTTT	CASSFRDGNQPQHF
TRBV28	TRBJ1-2	-	medium-sized	TGTGCCAGCAGTTTTGAGGCGCGGGGGACGGGTGGCTACACCTTC	CASSFEARGTGGYTF
TRBV2	TRBJ2-3	TRBD2	large	TGTGCCAGCAGTATTAGCGGGAGGCTTGGAGATACGCAGTATTTT	CASSISGRLGDTQYF
TRBV4-3	TRBJ2-3	TRBD1	medium-sized	TGCGCCAGCAGCTCCTTCGGACAGGGGAGAGATACGCAGTATTTT	CASSSFGQGRDTQYF
TRBV24-1	TRBJ2-1	-	medium-sized	TGTGCCACCAGCCCGACAGCCAGCTTTGAGCAGTTCTTC	CATSPTASFEQFF
TRBV27	TRBJ2-7	-	medium-sized	TGTGCCAGCAGTTGGGACCTACGGCACGAGCAGTACTTC	CASSWDLRHEQYF
TRBV28	TRBJ2-1	-	large	TGTGCCAGCAGCCTGGGTCTAGCAGGCTATGAGCAGTTCTTC	CASSLGLAGYEQFF
TRBV28	TRBJ1-2	TRBD1	few	TGTGCCAGCAGTCCGGGACAGGGGGACCCATTCTATGGCTACACCTTC	CASSPGQGDPFYGYTF
TRBV7-3	TRBJ2-3	TRBD2	medium-sized	TGTGCCAGCAGCTGGGGACTAGCGGTGACAGATACGCAGTATTTT	CASSWGLAVTDTQYF
TRBV19	TRBJ1-1	-	medium-sized	TGTGCCAGTAGTATAGAACGGACGGCGAACACTGAAGCTTTCTTT	CASSIERTANTEAFF
TRBV28	TRBJ1-1	-	large	TGTGCCAGCAGTTTAGCAGAGTTGAACACTGAAGCTTTCTTT	CASSLAELNTEAFF
TRBV2	TRBJ2-2	TRBD1	medium-sized	TGTGCCAGCAGTGAAATTAGGCAGGGGGCCGAAAGCGGGGAGCTGTTTTTT	CASSEIRQGAESGELFF
TRBV28	TRBJ1-1	-	medium-sized	TGTGCCAGCAGTTTTTCTATTGACACTGAAGCTTTCTTT	CASSFSIDTEAFF
TRBV7-2	TRBJ1-5	-	large	TGTGCCAGCAGCTTCGTGAGCGTTCAGCCCCAGCATTTT	CASSFVSVQPQHF
TRBV27	TRBJ2-7	-	large	TGTGCCAGCAGTCCCTCCGACAGTGGGCGTTACGAGCAGTACTTC	CASSPSDSGRYEQYF
TRBV27	TRBJ2-1	-	large	TGTGCCAGCAGTTCGAATCTAGAACCCTACAATGAGCAGTTCTTC	CASSSNLEPYNEQFF
TRBV28	TRBJ2-7	TRBD1	large	TGTGCCAGCAGGCCCGAGGACAGGGAGGCCCACGAGCAGTACTTC	CASRPEDREAHEQYF
TRBV29-1	TRBJ2-1	-	-	TGCAGCGTTGCTGGGGCGAGTTCCTCCTACAATGAGCAGTTCTTC	CSVAGASSSYNEQFF
TRBV4-2	TRBJ2-7	-	large	TGTGCCAGCAGCCAATCCCAGTCCTACGAGCAGTACTTC	CASSQSQSYEQYF
TRBV28	TRBJ1-3	-	-	TGTGCCAGCAGTTTAACTTCAGGCACTGGAGACACCATATATTTT	CASSLTSGTGDTIYF
TRBV19	TRBJ2-7	-	large	TGTGCCAGTAGTATAAACGATGTGACTAGAGTCTACGAGCAGTACTTC	CASSINDVTRVYEQYF
TRBV29-1	TRBJ2-2	TRBD1	large	TGCAGCGTTGTTGGGACAGGGCCCGGGGAGCTGTTTTTT	CSVVGTGPGELFF